This T cell receptor beta chain was profiled in a study of blood T cells in healthy people across ages. Germline CDR1 SGHVS, CDR2 FQNEAQ. CDR3 length: 19 amino acids. The ends were cut back, 1 base at V and 7 bases at J, with 29 bases in the middle. A second PCR, run for about 7 to 11 cycles, used a sample-barcoded 5' primer plus a J-beta primer mix. TCRdb passed the 5' RACE reads through MiXCR, listing each CDR3 protein once. The sample lists approximately 1.5 million distinct CDR3 sequences; approximately 42% were seen once. The sample consisted of blood. This clonotype originated in a young woman in good health. The rearrangement links TRBV7-8 to TRBJ2-7; possible D gene TRBD2, 6 bases. The CDR3 loop is CASSLVPVSVTSSYNEQYF. The CDR3 DNA is TGTGCCAGCAGCTTAGTTCCGGTGTCCGTAACTAGCTCCTACAATGAGCAGTACTTC. Looking up the rest from reference TRBV7-8 and TRBJ2-7 gives the full variable domain: GAGVSQSPRYKVAKRGQDVALRCDPISGHVSLFWYQQALGQGPEFLTYFQNEAQLDKSGLPSDRFFAERPEGSVSTLKIQRTQQEDSAVYLCASSLVPVSVTSSYNEQYFGPGTRLTVT.